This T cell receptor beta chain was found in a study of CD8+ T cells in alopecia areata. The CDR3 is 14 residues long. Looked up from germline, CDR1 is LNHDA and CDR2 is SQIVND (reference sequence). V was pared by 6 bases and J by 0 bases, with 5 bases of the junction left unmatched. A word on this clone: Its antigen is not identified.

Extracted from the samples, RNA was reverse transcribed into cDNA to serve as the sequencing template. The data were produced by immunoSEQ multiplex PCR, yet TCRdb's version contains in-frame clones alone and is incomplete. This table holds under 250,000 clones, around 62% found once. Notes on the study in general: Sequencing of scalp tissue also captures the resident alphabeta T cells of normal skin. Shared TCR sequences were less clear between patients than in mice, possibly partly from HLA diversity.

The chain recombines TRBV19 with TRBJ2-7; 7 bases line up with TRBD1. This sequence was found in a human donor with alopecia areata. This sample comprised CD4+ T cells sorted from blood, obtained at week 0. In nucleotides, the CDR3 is TGTGCCAGTAGCCCCCGACAGGGCTCCTACGAGCAGTACTTC. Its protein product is CASSPRQGSYEQYF.